The sequence of this T cell receptor (beta chain) was determined in a study of regulatory T cells in long-lasting Graves disease. General observations from the study: The number of shared public clonotypes was higher in persistent patients (about 3,000) than new patients (966). Newly diagnosed disease favored TRBV20-1 and TRBJ2-1 over persistent disease. Patients whose Graves' disease persisted exhibited lower TCR diversity than those newly diagnosed.

Worth noting for this clonotype: As yet, its antigen is unknown.

The sample's time point: persistent/refractory GD, antithyroid drugs over 5 years with positive TRAb. PBMCs were the source of the RNA used for TCR sequencing. Guidelines of the American Thyroid Association were used to diagnose Graves' disease. Trimming took 4 bases from V and 1 from J; bases not matched to a gene: 9. There are 18 residues in the CDR3. From germline, CDR1 is LGHDT and CDR2 YNNKEL (reference sequence). CDR3-region Arm-PCR and iRepertoire HTBI primers produced the TCR beta libraries. TCRdb redid the calling of the multiplex PCR reads with MiXCR, one entry per CDR3 protein. The sample holds some 300,000 distinct CDR3 sequences, 22% seen once.

V is TRBV3-1 and J is TRBJ2-2; 10 bases are shared with TRBD2. The clonotype comes from a female donor with Graves disease. The sample was peripheral blood mononuclear cells (PBMCs), taken when the disease was refractory, from a patient treated with antithyroid drugs. CDR3 in amino acids: CASSPSLLAGMNTGELFF. In DNA, the CDR3 is TGTGCCAGCAGCCCCTCTCTACTAGCGGGAATGAACACCGGGGAGCTGTTTTTT.